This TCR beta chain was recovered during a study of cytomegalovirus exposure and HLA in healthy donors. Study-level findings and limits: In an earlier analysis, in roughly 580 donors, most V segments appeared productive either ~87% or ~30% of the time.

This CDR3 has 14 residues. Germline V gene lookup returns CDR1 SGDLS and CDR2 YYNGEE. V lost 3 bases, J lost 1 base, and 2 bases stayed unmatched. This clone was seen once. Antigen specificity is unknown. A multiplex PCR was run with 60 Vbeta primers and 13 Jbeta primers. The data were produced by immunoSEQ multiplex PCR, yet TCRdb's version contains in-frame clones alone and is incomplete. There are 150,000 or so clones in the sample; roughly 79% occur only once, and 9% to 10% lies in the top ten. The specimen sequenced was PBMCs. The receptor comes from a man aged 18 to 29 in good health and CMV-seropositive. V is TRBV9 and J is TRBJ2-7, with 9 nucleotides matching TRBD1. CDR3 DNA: TGTGCCAGCAGCGGAGGACAGGGGTCCTACGAGCAGTACTTC. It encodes CASSGGQGSYEQYF.